The T cell receptor beta chain described here comes from a study of blood T cell repertoires in COVID-19. The germline V gene has CDR1 MNHNS and CDR2 SASEGT. There are 11 residues in the CDR3. V dropped 3 bases and J dropped 7 bases, with 6 bases sitting between them. Sequenced by immunoSEQ multiplex PCR; TCRdb stores in-frame clones only, minus some. The sample includes 65,000 to 70,000 clones, around 80% of them seen just once. The sample taken for sequencing was peripheral blood. The chain is built from TRBV6-1 and TRBJ1-1; D gene uncertain. The sequence was obtained from a human donor in a cohort sampled during active COVID-19. CDR3 sequence (DNA): TGTGCCAGCAGTGACGGGTTTGAAGCTTTCTTT. It yields the protein CASSDGFEAFF.